This T cell receptor beta chain was found in a study of persistence of HIV-infected CD4 T cells. This clone was picked up one time. What it recognizes is unknown. Cells were stimulated nonspecifically with anti-CD3/anti-CD28 magnetic beads. Sorting selected CD4+ T cells upregulating both CD40 ligand and CD69. Donors had CD4+ T cell counts above 400 cells/uL and were CMV-seropositive. The immunoSEQ assay was version 4, run in survey mode. Profiled with immunoSEQ multiplex PCR; TCRdb holds only in-frame clones, not every one. The repertoire holds some 40,000 clones, with roughly nine tenths as singletons. Germline assignment: CDR1 SGHNT and CDR2 YYREEE (reference sequence). The CDR3 extends over 16 amino acids. The junction had 8 bases not matched to a gene; V was cut back by 5 bases and J by 0 bases.

V and J are TRBV5-4 and TRBJ2-3; 8 bases line up with TRBD2. The sequence was collected from an adult man with HIV who was CMV-seropositive. Source: CD4+ T cells sorted from PBMCs after approximately 20-hour stimulation, taken from a patient who received antiretroviral therapy. The CDR3 bases are TGTGCCAGCAGGCATTTAGCGGGACTTAGCACAGATACGCAGTATTTT. This gives the protein CASRHLAGLSTDTQYF.